The present T cell receptor beta chain was sequenced within a study of T cells in Graves' hyperthyroidism and ophthalmopathy. V was shortened by 3 bases and J by 3 bases, with 11 bases between the two germline ends. In germline, CDR1 is GTSNPN, CDR2 SVGIG (reference sequence). The CDR3 is made up of 13 amino acids. Amplified regions were TCR beta CDR3 sequences from RNA transcripts. With the HTBI primer set, the TCR CDR3 went through a first round of RT-PCR. TCRdb analysed the multiplex PCR reads with MiXCR anew, one entry per CDR3 protein. The data show roughly 380,000 distinct CDR3 sequences, approximately 14% seen once. This clonotype was observed many times. The antigen is undetermined. Findings and caveats of the study: Most thyroid clonotypes that were expanded above 0.001 also turned up in blood.

The study defined stable Graves' hyperthyroidism as no ophthalmopathy progression within 18 months. The chain uses TRBV30 and TRBJ1-2; no clear D. The TCR comes from a woman between 55 and 75 years old with Graves' hyperthyroidism. What was sequenced was blood. The CDR3 nucleotides read TGTGCCTGGAGCGCGGGCGGCTACTATGGCTACACCTTC. Its protein product is CAWSAGGYYGYTF.